This TCR beta chain was identified in a study of blood T cells in healthy people across ages. In germline, CDR1 is DFQATT, CDR2 SNEGSKA (reference sequence). The CDR3 has 15 amino acids. V was cut by 1 base and J by 0 bases, with 10 bases left in between. A second PCR, run for about 7 to 11 cycles, used a sample-barcoded 5' primer plus a J-beta primer mix. MiXCR, run by TCRdb on the 5' RACE reads, gives a single entry per CDR3 protein. Here the sample spans about a million distinct CDR3 sequences, more than 30% being singletons. The V and J genes are TRBV20-1 and TRBJ1-3; D remains ambiguous. The source material was blood. This TCR derives from a man younger than 30 in good health. CDR3 sequence: CSARGRANSGNTIYF. CDR3 in DNA: TGCAGTGCTAGAGGGAGAGCAAACTCTGGAAACACCATATATTTT.